The rows below give T cell receptor beta chains drawn from one sample of a study of OX40 agonist ivuxolimab in advanced cancers. The table came from immunoSEQ multiplex PCR; TCRdb's copy has only in-frame clones and leaves some out. The sample has 70,000 to 85,000 clones; 85% to 95% are singletons. The sequencing used CD4+ or CD8+ T cells sorted from blood, collected in a trial of the OX40 agonist ivuxolimab. The receptors stem from an adult with an advanced solid tumor such as melanoma, head and neck, liver or kidney cancer. Each CDR3 is given with its conserved first and last residue. The D gene is left open where the match is weak. Not all rows give a size; the values are once, few, many and, for expanded clones, a class.

D | size | J | V | DNA | CDR3
NA | NA | TRBJ2-3 | TRBV4-2 | TGTGCCAGCAGCCTTGATTTATCAACAGATACGCAGTATTTT | CASSLDLSTDTQYF
TRBD1 | NA | TRBJ2-7 | TRBV25-1 | TGTGCCAGCAGCGGAGGGGGGACAGGGGGCTACGAGCAGTACTTC | CASSGGGTGGYEQYF
NA | NA | TRBJ2-4 | TRBV7-2 | TGTGCCAGCAGCCCCGGGGCCAAAAACATTCAGTACTTC | CASSPGAKNIQYF
TRBD2 | NA | TRBJ2-5 | TRBV5-4 | TGTGCCAGCAGCTTGCGACTAGCGGGACGAGAGACCCAGTACTTC | CASSLRLAGRETQYF
NA | NA | TRBJ1-1 | TRBV28 | TGTGCCAGCAGTTTAGCCAGGGAATTTTTCACTGAAGCTTTCTTT | CASSLAREFFTEAFF
NA | NA | TRBJ2-7 | TRBV2 | TGTGCCAGCAGTGAACAGTTCTACGAGCAGTACTTC | CASSEQFYEQYF
NA | NA | TRBJ1-6 | TRBV5-6 | TGTGCCAGCAGCTTGGAGGGACAAACCAATTCACCCCTCCACTTT | CASSLEGQTNSPLHF
NA | NA | TRBJ2-3 | TRBV27 | TGTGCCAGCTCTCGGGACTTCACAGATACGCAGTATTTT | CASSRDFTDTQYF
NA | NA | TRBJ2-1 | TRBV29-1 | TGCAGCGTTGCGCACAATGAGCAGTTCTTC | CSVAHNEQFF
TRBD1 | NA | TRBJ1-2 | TRBV7-9 | TGTGCCCTCCGACTATGGGACAGGGATAACTATGGCTACACCTTC | CALRLWDRDNYGYTF
NA | NA | TRBJ1-2 | TRBV11-2 | TGTGCCAGCAGCCAAGACAGGAACTATGGCTACACCTTC | CASSQDRNYGYTF
NA | NA | TRBJ2-7 | TRBV27 | TGTGCCAGCAGTAACCTTCCTGGGCAGGGCGACGAGCAGTACTTC | CASSNLPGQGDEQYF
TRBD2 | NA | TRBJ2-5 | TRBV28 | TGTGCCAGCAGTTTACGAGGACTAGCCGGTGAGACCCAGTACTTC | CASSLRGLAGETQYF
NA | NA | TRBJ2-3 | TRBV18 | TGTGCCAGCTCACCCAGGGATACGCAGTATTTT | CASSPRDTQYF
NA | once | TRBJ2-2 | TRBV28 | TGTGCCAGCACCGCCCCTTGGGGGGACCGGGGGACCGGGGAGCTGTTTTTT | CASTAPWGDRGTGELFF
TRBD1 | NA | TRBJ1-1 | TRBV6-5 | TGTGCCAGCAGCCCTGTACAGGGGATCGGCACTGAAGCTTTCTTT | CASSPVQGIGTEAFF
NA | NA | TRBJ1-1 | TRBV7-2 | TGTGCCAGCAGCCTCCAAGTTCGGGGGAACACTGAAGCTTTCTTT | CASSLQVRGNTEAFF
TRBD1 | NA | TRBJ2-5 | TRBV6-1 | TGTGCCACCACAGGGACAGCGGTGAGCCAGTACTTC | CATTGTAVSQYF
TRBD2 | NA | TRBJ2-3 | TRBV4-2 | TGTGCCAGCAGCCTCGGACTAGCGGGAGTAAATACGCAGTATTTT | CASSLGLAGVNTQYF
TRBD2 | few | TRBJ2-3 | TRBV4-3 | TGCGCCAGCAGCCAAGCCCTCACTAGCGGAGGGGTTCTGTATTTT | CASSQALTSGGVLYF
NA | NA | TRBJ1-2 | TRBV6-6 | TGTGCCAGCAGTAGACAGCCGAATAACTATGGCTACACCTTC | CASSRQPNNYGYTF
NA | NA | TRBJ2-7 | TRBV28 | TGTGCCAGCAGCGGGCCGAGGGCCTACGAGCAGTACTTC | CASSGPRAYEQYF
NA | NA | TRBJ1-5 | TRBV2 | TGTGCCAGCAGTGAGCTCGGAGCCCGGGGCCAGCCCCAGCATTTT | CASSELGARGQPQHF
NA | NA | TRBJ2-1 | TRBV25-1 | TGTGCCAGCAGTGAAAGGTCAAGCTCCTACAATGAGCAGTTCTTC | CASSERSSSYNEQFF